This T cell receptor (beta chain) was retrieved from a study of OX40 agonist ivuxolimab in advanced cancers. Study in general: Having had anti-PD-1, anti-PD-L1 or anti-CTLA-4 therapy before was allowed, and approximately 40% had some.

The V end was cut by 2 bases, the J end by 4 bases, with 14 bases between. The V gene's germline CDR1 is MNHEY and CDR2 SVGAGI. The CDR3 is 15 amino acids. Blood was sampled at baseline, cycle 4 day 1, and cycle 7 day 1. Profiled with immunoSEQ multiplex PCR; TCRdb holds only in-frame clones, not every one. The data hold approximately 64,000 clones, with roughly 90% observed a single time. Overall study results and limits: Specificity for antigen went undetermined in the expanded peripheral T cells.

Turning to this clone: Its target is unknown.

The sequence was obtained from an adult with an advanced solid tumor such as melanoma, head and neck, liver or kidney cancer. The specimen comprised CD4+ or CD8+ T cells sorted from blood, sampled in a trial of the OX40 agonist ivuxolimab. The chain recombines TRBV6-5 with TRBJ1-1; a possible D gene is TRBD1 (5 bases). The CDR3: CASSYKGPRGTEAFF. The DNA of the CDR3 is TGTGCCAGCAGTTACAAGGGGCCGAGGGGCACTGAAGCTTTCTTT.